This TCR beta chain originates from a study of blood T cell repertoires in COVID-19. Overall study: Acute and convalescent COVID-19 specimens originated in the United States, Italy and Spain.

Here immunoSEQ multiplex PCR was the method, and the copy in TCRdb shows in-frame clones only, minus some. The sample contains about 380,000 clones, 85% to 90% of which appear only once. Germline V gene sequence: CDR1 SGHDT, CDR2 YYEEEE. Trimming removed 4 bases from V and 4 bases from J, with 16 bases in between. There are 15 residues in the CDR3. Sequenced input: peripheral blood. This chain links TRBV5-6 with TRBJ2-3; a possible D gene is TRBD2 (6 bases). This sequence originates from a man younger than 35 with active or convalescent COVID-19. The CDR3: CASSLGGGGPDTQYF. Written as DNA, the CDR3 is TGTGCCAGCAGCCTGGGGGGAGGAGGGCCAGATACGCAGTATTTT.